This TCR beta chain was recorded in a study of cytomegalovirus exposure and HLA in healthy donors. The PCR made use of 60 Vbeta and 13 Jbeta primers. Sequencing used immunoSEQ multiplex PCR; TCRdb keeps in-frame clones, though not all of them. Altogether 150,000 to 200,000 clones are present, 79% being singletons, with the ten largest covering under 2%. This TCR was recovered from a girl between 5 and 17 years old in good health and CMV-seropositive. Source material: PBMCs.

The CDR3 protein is CASSEGIRGPETQYF. CDR3 nucleotides: TGTGCCAGCAGCGAGGGGATCAGGGGGCCTGAGACCCAGTACTTC. V gene TRBV21-1 combines with J gene TRBJ2-5; TRBD1 was called by the table and not checked on the DNA. TRBV21-1 constitutes a pseudogene. CDR3 length: 15 residues.